This is a list of T cell receptor beta chains from one sample in a study of ipilimumab plus nivolumab after autologous stem cell transplantation. Sequencing used immunoSEQ multiplex PCR; TCRdb keeps in-frame clones, though not all of them. The data show tens of thousands of clones, more than 70% seen once. The sample was PBMCs, taken in a trial of ipilimumab plus nivolumab as post-transplant consolidation. The receptor set was obtained from a male donor with diffuse large B-cell lymphoma. The CDR3 runs from the conserved cysteine through the conserved F or W. Each record gives: V gene, J gene, D gene, clone size, CDR3 DNA, CDR3 protein. The D gene is left open where the match is weak. Clone size, where shown, is once, few, many, or a class for clones that have expanded.

>TRBV5-1|TRBJ1-3|.|few
TGCGCCAGCAGCTTGGAAGGGTCCTATGGAAACACCATATATTTT
CASSLEGSYGNTIYF
>TRBV7-6|TRBJ2-1|TRBD2|once
TGTGCCAGCAGCTTGGGAACTAGCGCCGGGGGAGGGGAGCAGTTCTTC
CASSLGTSAGGGEQFF
>TRBV9|TRBJ1-6|.|.
TGTGCCAGCAGCATGGGGTTTAATTCACCCCTCCACTTT
CASSMGFNSPLHF
>TRBV23-1|TRBJ1-1|.|.
TGCGCCAGCACTAGAATCTGGGGAGCTTTCTTT
CASTRIWGAFF
>TRBV5-6|TRBJ2-2|TRBD1|.
TGTGCCAGCAGCTACGGGACAGGACGGGGCACCGGGGAGCTGTTTTTT
CASSYGTGRGTGELFF
>TRBV18|TRBJ2-5|.|.
TGTGCCAGCCACCTAGGGGACCAAGAGACCCAGTACTTC
CASHLGDQETQYF
>TRBV1|TRBJ2-7|.|.
TGCACCAGCAGCCAAGATCGTCTAGGAAATTGGACAGGACTTATCCGGGGCTGCGAGCAGTACTTC
CTSSQDRLGNWTGLIRGCEQYF
>TRBV2|TRBJ1-5|.|.
TGTGCCAGCAGTGAAGGGGGGGGTTGGGCCAGCAATCAGCCCCAGCATTTT
CASSEGGGWASNQPQHF
>TRBV5-1|TRBJ2-2|TRBD1|.
TGCGCCAGCAGCTTTAGGGACAGTAACACCGGGGAGCTGTTTTTT
CASSFRDSNTGELFF
>TRBV18|TRBJ2-2|.|.
TGTGCCAGCTCAAACCTCGATATCTCCACCGGGGAGCTGTTTTTT
CASSNLDISTGELFF
>TRBV5-4|TRBJ2-5|TRBD2|.
TGTGCCAGCAGCCCAGGGACTAGCGGGGAAGAGACCCAGTACTTC
CASSPGTSGEETQYF
>TRBV5-8|TRBJ2-5|TRBD1|.
TGTGCCAGCAGCGAAGACAGGGGGGGACTTGGAGGGACCCAGTACTTC
CASSEDRGGLGGTQYF
>TRBV30|TRBJ1-1|.|.
TGTGCCTGGAGTCCCCAGGGCACTGAAGCTTTCTTT
CAWSPQGTEAFF
>TRBV7-9|TRBJ2-1|TRBD1|.
TGTGCCAGCAGCTACCCTACCGGGACAGGGGGCTATGAGCAGTTCTTC
CASSYPTGTGGYEQFF
>TRBV27|TRBJ1-1|TRBD1|.
TGTGCCAGCAGTAAGGGCCGGACAGGAGTGAACACTGAAGCTTTCTTT
CASSKGRTGVNTEAFF
>TRBV18|TRBJ2-3|.|.
TGTGCCAGCTCACCACCGGGGGTTGACCCCAAGGATACGCAGTATTTT
CASSPPGVDPKDTQYF
>TRBV4-2|TRBJ2-7|.|.
TGTGCCAGCAGCCCTCCTCTGAGCTCCTACGAGCAGTACTTC
CASSPPLSSYEQYF
>TRBV5-1|TRBJ2-5|TRBD2|.
TGCGCCAGCAGCTCCCTACTAGCGGGGGCCCAAGAGACCCAGTACTTC
CASSSLLAGAQETQYF
>TRBV7-3|TRBJ1-2|.|.
TGTGCCAGCAGCTTAACTGGGGGTCCGGGTGGCTACACCTTC
CASSLTGGPGGYTF
>TRBV7-2|TRBJ2-2|TRBD1|.
TGTGCCAGCAGCAAGGGACAGGGGACCGGGGAGCTGTTTTTT
CASSKGQGTGELFF
>TRBV10-3|TRBJ2-1|TRBD2|.
TGTGCCATCGGGACTAGCGGGGGGGCAGAAGGTGAGCAGTTCTTC
CAIGTSGGAEGEQFF
>TRBV27|TRBJ2-5|TRBD2|.
TGTGCCAGCAGCCGGGGGGGACTAGCGGGACGGGAGACCCAGTACTTC
CASSRGGLAGRETQYF
>TRBV14|TRBJ2-7|TRBD1|.
TGTGCCAGCAGCCGGGAGACAGGGTACTACGAGCAGTACTTC
CASSRETGYYEQYF
>TRBV7-9|TRBJ2-1|TRBD2|.
TGTGCCAGCAGCAGACTAGCGGGGTACTACAATGAGCAGTTCTTC
CASSRLAGYYNEQFF
>TRBV6-5|TRBJ1-4|TRBD1|.
TGTGCCAGCAAACGACAGGGGAGTACTAATGAAAAACTGTTTTTT
CASKRQGSTNEKLFF
>TRBV19|TRBJ1-5|.|.
TGTGCCAGTAGTATGGGGTCAGCAAACAATCAGCCCCAGCATTTT
CASSMGSANNQPQHF
>TRBV15|TRBJ2-3|.|.
TGTGCCACCAGCGTCGACATACGCACAGATACGCAGTATTTT
CATSVDIRTDTQYF
>TRBV14|TRBJ2-7|TRBD1|.
TGTGCCAGCGGCATTGGACGGACAGGGGGTTACGAGCAGTACTTC
CASGIGRTGGYEQYF
>TRBV19|TRBJ2-1|TRBD2|.
TGTGCCAGTGGCGCCGGCGGAGCGGGGGGTGCCAATGAGCAGTTCTTC
CASGAGGAGGANEQFF
>TRBV21-1|TRBJ2-3|.|once
TGTGCCAGCAGCCTCCGACCTAGCGGGGGGAGCACAGATACGCAGTATTTT
CASSLRPSGGSTDTQYF
>TRBV27|TRBJ1-2|TRBD1|.
TGTGCCAGCAGTAAACTTGGACAGGGGTACTATGGCTACACCTTC
CASSKLGQGYYGYTF
>TRBV5-5|TRBJ1-5|.|.
TGTGCCAGCAGTCTCGGTCCATTCCAGCCCCAGCATTTT
CASSLGPFQPQHF
>TRBV10-1|TRBJ2-2|TRBD2|.
TGCGCCAGCATAGAACGGGGTAGCGGGCCGGGGGAAGGGTTGAAGCATGGCCGATGGCTGTTTTTT
CASIERGSGPGEGLKHGRWLFF
>TRBV5-1|TRBJ1-4|TRBD1|once
TGCGCCAGCAGCCCGGCGGGACAGGGGGCTGCAACTAATGAAAAACTGTTTTTT
CASSPAGQGAATNEKLFF
>TRBV9|TRBJ2-5|.|.
TGTGCCAGCAGCCCCCAGGTGGGCAGGGGAGAGACCCAGTACTTC
CASSPQVGRGETQYF
>TRBV6-1|TRBJ2-5|TRBD1|.
TGTGCCAGCACCATGGACAGGGATAGGCAAGAGACCCAGTACTTC
CASTMDRDRQETQYF
>TRBV2|TRBJ1-2|.|.
TGTGCCAGCAGTTCGACAGTGATCTATGGCTACACCTTC
CASSSTVIYGYTF
>TRBV15|TRBJ2-7|TRBD2|.
TGTGCCACCAGCAGAGAACTAGCGGGGGGGCGCGAGCAGTACTTC
CATSRELAGGREQYF
>TRBV18|TRBJ2-3|.|.
TGTGCCAGCTCACCATCGTTAGCAGGAGGGGGCACAGATACGCAGTATTTT
CASSPSLAGGGTDTQYF
>TRBV18|TRBJ2-3|.|.
TGTGCCAGCTTGAGAGGGGACGCGGGGGCCGGGGATACGCAGTATTTT
CASLRGDAGAGDTQYF
>TRBV9|TRBJ2-1|TRBD2|.
TGTGCCAGCCGGGCTAGCGGGGGGAGTAACAATGAGCAGTTCTTC
CASRASGGSNNEQFF
>TRBV18|TRBJ2-7|.|.
TGTGCCAGCTCACCCAAGGAGGGGCTCAGCTCCTACGAGCAGTACTTC
CASSPKEGLSSYEQYF
>TRBV7-8|TRBJ2-2|TRBD1|.
TGTGCCAGCAGCTTAAGGTCGGGACAGGGGTTCCCCGGGGAGCTGTTTTTT
CASSLRSGQGFPGELFF
>TRBV6-5|TRBJ1-2|TRBD1|.
TGTGCCAGCAACCGCCGGGACAGGGGATCTGGCTACACCTTC
CASNRRDRGSGYTF
>TRBV6-1|TRBJ2-5|.|.
TGTGCCAGCAGATGGACTACCACGGTAGAGACCCAGTACTTC
CASRWTTTVETQYF
>TRBV5-1|TRBJ2-7|.|.
TGCGCCAGCAGCTTGGACTCGTGGGGCGAGCAGTACTTC
CASSLDSWGEQYF
>TRBV18|TRBJ2-5|.|.
TGTGCCAGCTCCCGCCGGGAGTCTCAAGAGACCCAGTACTTC
CASSRRESQETQYF
>TRBV5-1|TRBJ1-1|.|.
TGCGCCAGCACCATTGGGGGAAGGATGAACACTGAAGCTTTCTTT
CASTIGGRMNTEAFF
>TRBV10-2|TRBJ1-1|.|.
TGCGCCAGCAGAGGGGAGGCCACCGCCACTGAAGCTTTCTTT
CASRGEATATEAFF